The source of this T cell receptor (beta chain) is a study of identical twins. Study results and limitations: Out-of-frame alpha sequences common to twins exhibited a surplus of low generation probability.

Concerning this clonotype itself: Antigen specificity is unknown.

TCRdb independently ran MiXCR on the 5' RACE reads; one entry per CDR3 protein. The sample includes roughly 200,000 distinct CDR3 sequences, less than 8% of them seen just once. The V end was cut by 3 bases, the J end by 7 bases, with 9 bases between. CDR1 and CDR2 from the germline V gene are LGHDT and YNNKEL (reference sequence). CDR3 length: 12 amino acids. This sample was shared with a second study, whose subject was yellow fever vaccine responses in identical twins.

The sequence derives from a young woman in good health. The chain carries TRBV3-1 and TRBJ2-5; D may be TRBD2 (7 bases). The sequencing sample was made of memory (CD45RO+) T cells sorted from blood. CDR3 loop: CASSQRGGTQYF. DNA of the CDR3: TGTGCCAGCAGCCAGAGGGGGGGGACCCAGTACTTC.